This TCR beta chain was observed in a study of shared clonotypes between healthy human individuals. The assay ran at deep level. Data came from immunoSEQ multiplex PCR; TCRdb stores just in-frame clones and leaves some out. Of some 790,000 clones in the sample, 72% were seen once. The sequence derives from a young woman in good health. Sequences were obtained from memory CD4+ T cells sorted from blood. Subset here: CD45RA-negative fraction.

This CDR3 is CASSPGTNPTDTQYF. For the CDR3, the DNA is TGTGCCAGCAGCCCCGGGACTAACCCCACAGATACGCAGTATTTT. The rearrangement links TRBV5-4 to TRBJ2-3; 7 bases map to TRBD2. V lost 4 bases, J lost 2 bases, and 7 bases stayed unmatched. The CDR3 loop spans 15 amino acids. Germline CDR1 and CDR2: SGHNT and YYREEE (reference sequence).